The sequence of this TCR beta chain was determined in a study of CD4+ T cells in melanoma. Study-level points and caveats: Neoantigen-specific CD4+ T cells in melanoma reportedly had diverse differentiation states. CD8+ T cell, macrophage and B cell function reportedly correlated with neoantigen-specific CD4+ T cells.

Using immunoSEQ multiplex PCR, the repertoire was profiled, and TCRdb retains in-frame clones only, with some absent. Of about 11,000 clones in the sample, approximately 71% were seen once. With respect to this clone: Its antigen is as yet unknown.

Source material: cells from a culture (not recorded whether cultured in vitro). The origin of this receptor is a human donor with melanoma.

CDR3 nucleotides: TGCGTCGACCAGGGGAAAATTGAGACTGGAAACACCATATATTTT. It is translated as CVDQGKIETGNTIYF. The chain carries TRBV5-1 and TRBJ1-3; the D gene is possibly TRBD1 (6 bases). The V gene's germline CDR1 is SGHRS and CDR2 YFSETQ. The CDR3 extends over 15 amino acids.